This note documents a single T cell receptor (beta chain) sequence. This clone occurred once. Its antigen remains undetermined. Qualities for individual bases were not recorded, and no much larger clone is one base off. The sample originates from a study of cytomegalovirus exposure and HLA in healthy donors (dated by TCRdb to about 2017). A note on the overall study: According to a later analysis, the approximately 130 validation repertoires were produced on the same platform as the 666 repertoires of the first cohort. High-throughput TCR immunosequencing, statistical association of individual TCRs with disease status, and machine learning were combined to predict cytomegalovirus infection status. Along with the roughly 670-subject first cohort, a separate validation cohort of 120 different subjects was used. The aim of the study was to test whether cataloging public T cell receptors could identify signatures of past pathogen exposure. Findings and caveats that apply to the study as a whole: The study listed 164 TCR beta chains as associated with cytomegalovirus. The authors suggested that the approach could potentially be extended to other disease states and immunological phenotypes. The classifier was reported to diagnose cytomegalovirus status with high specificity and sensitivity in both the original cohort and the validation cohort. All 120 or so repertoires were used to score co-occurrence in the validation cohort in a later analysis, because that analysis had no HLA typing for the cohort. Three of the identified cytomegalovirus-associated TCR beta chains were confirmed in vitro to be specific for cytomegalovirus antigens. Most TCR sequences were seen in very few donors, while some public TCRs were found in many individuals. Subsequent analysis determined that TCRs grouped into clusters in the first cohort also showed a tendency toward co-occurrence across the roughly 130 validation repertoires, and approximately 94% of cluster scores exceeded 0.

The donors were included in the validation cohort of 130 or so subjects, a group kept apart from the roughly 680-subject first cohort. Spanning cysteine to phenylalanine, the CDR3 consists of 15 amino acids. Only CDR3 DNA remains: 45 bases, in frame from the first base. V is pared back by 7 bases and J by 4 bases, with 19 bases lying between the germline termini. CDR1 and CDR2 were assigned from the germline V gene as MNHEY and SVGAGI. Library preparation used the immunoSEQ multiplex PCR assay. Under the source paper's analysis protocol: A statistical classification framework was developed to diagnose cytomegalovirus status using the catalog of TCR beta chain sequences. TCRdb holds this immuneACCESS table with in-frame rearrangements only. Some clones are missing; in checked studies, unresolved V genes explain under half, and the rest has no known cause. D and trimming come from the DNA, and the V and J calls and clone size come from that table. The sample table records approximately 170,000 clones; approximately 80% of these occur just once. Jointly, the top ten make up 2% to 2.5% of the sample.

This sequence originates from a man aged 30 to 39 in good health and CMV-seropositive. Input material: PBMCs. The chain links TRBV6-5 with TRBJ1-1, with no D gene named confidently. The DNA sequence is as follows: TGTGCCAGCACCGTACTCAGCCGGGGTAGCACTGAAGCTTTCTTT. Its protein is CASTVLSRGSTEAFF.